This T cell receptor (beta chain) originates from a study of blood T cell repertoires in COVID-19. The CDR3 has 17 amino acids. Trimming took 6 bases from V and 5 from J; bases not matched to a gene: 15. In germline, CDR1 is LNHDA, CDR2 SQIVND (reference sequence). In the authors' methods: The assay estimated nucleated cells by amplifying reference gene primers. Only in-frame clones appear in the TCRdb table, and some are missing; sequencing was by immunoSEQ multiplex PCR. That table is the source of V, J and clone size, and D and trimming were worked out from the DNA. The table lists 150,000 to 200,000 clones, 80% to 90% of them singletons.

The chain uses TRBV19 and TRBJ2-5, with 10 nucleotides matching TRBD1. The sample comprised peripheral blood. This TCR derives from a man in his 60s with acute or convalescent COVID-19. CDR3 sequence reads: CASSPLSSDRGQETQYF. For the CDR3, the DNA is TGTGCCAGTAGCCCCCTTTCGTCAGACAGGGGGCAGGAGACCCAGTACTTC. Combining the CDR3 with reference TRBV19 and TRBJ2-5 gives the whole variable domain DGGITQSPKYLFRKEGQNVTLSCEQNLNHDAMYWYRQDPGQGLRLIYYSQIVNDFQKGDIAEGYSVSREKKESFPLTVTSAQKNPTAFYLCASSPLSSDRGQETQYFGPGTRLLVL.